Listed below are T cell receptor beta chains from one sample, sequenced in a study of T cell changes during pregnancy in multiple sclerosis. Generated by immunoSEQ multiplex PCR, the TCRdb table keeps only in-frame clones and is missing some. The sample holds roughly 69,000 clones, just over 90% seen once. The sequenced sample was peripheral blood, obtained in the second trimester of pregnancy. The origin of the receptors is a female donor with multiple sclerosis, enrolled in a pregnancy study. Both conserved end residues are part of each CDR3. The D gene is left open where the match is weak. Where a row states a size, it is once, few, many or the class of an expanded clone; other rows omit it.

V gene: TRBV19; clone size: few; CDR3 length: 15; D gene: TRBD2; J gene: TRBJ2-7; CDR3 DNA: TGTGCCAGTAGTATGTCAGCGGGAGGGCCCCACGAGCAGTACTTC; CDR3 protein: CASSMSAGGPHEQYF
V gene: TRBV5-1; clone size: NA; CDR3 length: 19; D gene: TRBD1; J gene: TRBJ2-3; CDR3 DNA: TGCGCCAGCAGCTTCTTACAAAACACCGGGACAGGGCGTTCGTATACGCAGTATTTT; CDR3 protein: CASSFLQNTGTGRSYTQYF
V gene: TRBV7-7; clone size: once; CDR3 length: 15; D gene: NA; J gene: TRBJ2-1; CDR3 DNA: TGTGCCAGCAGCTTAACTCAGGGCCTACGCAATGAGCAGTTCTTC; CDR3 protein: CASSLTQGLRNEQFF
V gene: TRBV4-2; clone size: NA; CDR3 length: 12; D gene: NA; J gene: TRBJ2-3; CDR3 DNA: TGTGCCAGCAGCCAAGGGATAGCTACGCAGTATTTT; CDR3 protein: CASSQGIATQYF
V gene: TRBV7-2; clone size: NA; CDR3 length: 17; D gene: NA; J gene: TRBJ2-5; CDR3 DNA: TGTGCCAGCAGCTTAAGACTTAGGGCAGGGGCCACAGAGACCCAGTACTTC; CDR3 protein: CASSLRLRAGATETQYF
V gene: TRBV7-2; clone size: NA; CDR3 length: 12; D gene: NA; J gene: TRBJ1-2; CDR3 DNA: TGTGCCAGCAGTTCCGGAGCCCATGGCTACACCTTC; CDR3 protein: CASSSGAHGYTF
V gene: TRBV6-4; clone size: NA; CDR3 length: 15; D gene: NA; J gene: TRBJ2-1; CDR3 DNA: TGTGCCAGCAGTGATTACGCTGGACAGCACAATGAGCAGTTCTTC; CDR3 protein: CASSDYAGQHNEQFF
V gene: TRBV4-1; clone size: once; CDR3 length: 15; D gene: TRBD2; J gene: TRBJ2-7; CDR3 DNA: TGCGCCAGCAGCCAAAGTAGTAGCGGGGCCTACGAGCAGTACTTC; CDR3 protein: CASSQSSSGAYEQYF
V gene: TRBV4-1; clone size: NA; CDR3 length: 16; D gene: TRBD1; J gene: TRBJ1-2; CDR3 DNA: TGCGCCAGCAGCCAAGGGGGGGCAGGGGGGCACAGAGGCTACACCTTC; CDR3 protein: CASSQGGAGGHRGYTF
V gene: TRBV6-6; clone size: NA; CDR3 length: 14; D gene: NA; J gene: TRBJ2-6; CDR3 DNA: TGTGCCAGCAGTTACCCTGCTAGGGCCAACGTCCTGACTTTC; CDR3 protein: CASSYPARANVLTF
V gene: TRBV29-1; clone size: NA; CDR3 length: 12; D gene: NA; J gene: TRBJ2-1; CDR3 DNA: TGCAGCGTTGGACAGGTCTACAATGAGCAGTTCTTC; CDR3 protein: CSVGQVYNEQFF
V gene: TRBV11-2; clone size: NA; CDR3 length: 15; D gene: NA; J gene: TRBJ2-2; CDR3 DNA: TGTGCCAGCAGCTTAAGTCAGGGAGGTGCCGGGGAGCTGTTTTTT; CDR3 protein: CASSLSQGGAGELFF
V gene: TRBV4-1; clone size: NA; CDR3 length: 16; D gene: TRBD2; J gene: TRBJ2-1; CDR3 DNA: TGCGCCAGCAGCCAACCGAGCGGGAGCCCCTACAATGAGCAGTTCTTC; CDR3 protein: CASSQPSGSPYNEQFF
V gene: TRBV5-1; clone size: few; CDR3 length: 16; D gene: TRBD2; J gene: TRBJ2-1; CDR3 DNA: TGCGCCAGCAGCTTGGTAGCGGGGAGCTCCTACAATGAGCAGTTCTTC; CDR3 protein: CASSLVAGSSYNEQFF
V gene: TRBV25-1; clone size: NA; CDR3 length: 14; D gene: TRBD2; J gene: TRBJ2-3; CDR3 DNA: TGTGCCAGCACTTTAGCGGGAAGGACAGATACGCAGTATTTT; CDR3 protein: CASTLAGRTDTQYF
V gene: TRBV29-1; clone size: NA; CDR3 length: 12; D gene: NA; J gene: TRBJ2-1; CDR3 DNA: TGCAGCGTTGTTCCCCTCGGCAATGAGCAGTTCTTC; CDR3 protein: CSVVPLGNEQFF
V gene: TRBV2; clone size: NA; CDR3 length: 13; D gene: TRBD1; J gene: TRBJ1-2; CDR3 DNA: TGTGCCAGCAAAGACACAGGGGTGGCTGGCTACACCTTC; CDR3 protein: CASKDTGVAGYTF
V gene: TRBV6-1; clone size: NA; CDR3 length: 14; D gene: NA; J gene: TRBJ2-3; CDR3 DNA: TGTGCCAGCAGCCCACAGGGTAGTCCAGATACGCAGTATTTT; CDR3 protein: CASSPQGSPDTQYF
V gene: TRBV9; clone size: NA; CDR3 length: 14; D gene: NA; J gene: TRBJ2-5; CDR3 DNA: TGTGCCAGCAGCGGGCTGGAGGTACAAGAGACCCAGTACTTC; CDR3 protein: CASSGLEVQETQYF
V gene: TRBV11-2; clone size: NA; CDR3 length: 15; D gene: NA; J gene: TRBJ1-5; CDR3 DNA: TGTGCCAGCAGCTTAGAAGCAGGGCATCATCAGCCCCAGCATTTT; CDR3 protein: CASSLEAGHHQPQHF
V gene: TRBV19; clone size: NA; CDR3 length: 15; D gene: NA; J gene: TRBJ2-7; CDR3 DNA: TGTGCCAGTAGCGTCGTCAGGGGTCTGTCCTACGAGCAGTACTTC; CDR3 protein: CASSVVRGLSYEQYF
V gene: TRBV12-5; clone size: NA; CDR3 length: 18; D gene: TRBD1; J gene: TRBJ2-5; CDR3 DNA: TGTGCTAGTGGTTTGTCGACCGGACTCAGGGACAGGGAAGAGACCCAGTACTTC; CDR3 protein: CASGLSTGLRDREETQYF
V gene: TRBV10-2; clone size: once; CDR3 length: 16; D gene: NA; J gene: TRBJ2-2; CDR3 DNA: TGCGCCAGCAGTGAGTCGAAGGGGGTCTCCACCGGGGAGCTGTTTTTT; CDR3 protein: CASSESKGVSTGELFF
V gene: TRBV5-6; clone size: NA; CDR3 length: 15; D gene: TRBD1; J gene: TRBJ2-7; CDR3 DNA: TGTGCCAGCAGCTTCCCCGGGACAGGCCCATACGAGCAGTACTTC; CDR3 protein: CASSFPGTGPYEQYF
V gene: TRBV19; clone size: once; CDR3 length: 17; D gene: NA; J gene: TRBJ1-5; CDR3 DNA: TGTGCCAGTAGCCCGACAGGTCCCTTCTCGGGCAATCAGCCCCAGCATTTT; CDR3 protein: CASSPTGPFSGNQPQHF
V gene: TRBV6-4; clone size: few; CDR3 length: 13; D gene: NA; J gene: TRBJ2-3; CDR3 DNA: TGTGCCAGCAGTCCCCAGGGTACAGATACGCAGTATTTT; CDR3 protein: CASSPQGTDTQYF
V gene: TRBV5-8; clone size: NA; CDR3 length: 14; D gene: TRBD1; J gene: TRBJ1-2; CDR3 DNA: TGTGCCAGCAGCACGGGACAGGGACTATTAGGCTACACCTTC; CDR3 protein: CASSTGQGLLGYTF
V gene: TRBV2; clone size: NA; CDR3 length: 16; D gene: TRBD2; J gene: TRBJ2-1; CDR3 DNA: TGTGCCAGCAGTGAGCCCCAGCGGGGGGACTACAATGAGCAGTTCTTC; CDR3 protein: CASSEPQRGDYNEQFF
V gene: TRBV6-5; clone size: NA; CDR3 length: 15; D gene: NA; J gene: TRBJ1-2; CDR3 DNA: TGTGCCAGCAGTTACGGATTACAGGGAAAAGGTGGCTACACCTTC; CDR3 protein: CASSYGLQGKGGYTF
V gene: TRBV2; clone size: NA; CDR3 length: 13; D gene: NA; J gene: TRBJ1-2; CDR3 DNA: TGTGCCAGCAACCGGGACAAAGCGTATGGCTACACCTTC; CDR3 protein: CASNRDKAYGYTF
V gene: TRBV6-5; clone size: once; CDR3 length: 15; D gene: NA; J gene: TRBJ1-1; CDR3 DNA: TGTGCCAGCAGTTACTTCACAGGGCGCAACACTGAAGCTTTCTTT; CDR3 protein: CASSYFTGRNTEAFF
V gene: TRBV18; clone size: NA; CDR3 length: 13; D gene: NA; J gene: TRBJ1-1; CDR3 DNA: TGTGCCAGCTCCCCGGAGGCGAACACTGAAGCTTTCTTT; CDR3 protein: CASSPEANTEAFF
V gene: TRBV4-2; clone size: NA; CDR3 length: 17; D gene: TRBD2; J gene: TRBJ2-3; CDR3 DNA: TGTGCCAGCAGCCAAGATCGGGCGGGAGGGCCTACAGATACGCAGTATTTT; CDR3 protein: CASSQDRAGGPTDTQYF
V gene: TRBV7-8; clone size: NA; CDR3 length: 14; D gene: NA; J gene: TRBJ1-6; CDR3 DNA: TGTGCCAGCAGCCCGGGGACCTATAATTCACCCCTCCACTTT; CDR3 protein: CASSPGTYNSPLHF
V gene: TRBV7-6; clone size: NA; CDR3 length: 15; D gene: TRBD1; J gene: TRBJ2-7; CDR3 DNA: TGTGCCAGCAGCTCACCGGGACAGGGAGGCTACGAGCAGTACTTC; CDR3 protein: CASSSPGQGGYEQYF
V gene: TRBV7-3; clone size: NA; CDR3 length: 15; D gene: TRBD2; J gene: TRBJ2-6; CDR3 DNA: TGTGCCAGCAGCCGCGGGGGGCCTGGGGCCAACGTCCTGACTTTC; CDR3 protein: CASSRGGPGANVLTF
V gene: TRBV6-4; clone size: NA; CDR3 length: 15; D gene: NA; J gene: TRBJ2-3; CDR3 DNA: TGTGCCAGCAGTAGAGACAGTCTATCCACAGATACGCAGTATTTT; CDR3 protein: CASSRDSLSTDTQYF
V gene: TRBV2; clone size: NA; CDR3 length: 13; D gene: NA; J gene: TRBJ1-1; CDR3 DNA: TGTGCCAGCAGTGACAGGGGGAACACTGAAGCTTTCTTT; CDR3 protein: CASSDRGNTEAFF
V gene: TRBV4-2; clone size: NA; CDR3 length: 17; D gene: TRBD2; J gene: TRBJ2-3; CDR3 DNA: TGTGCCAGCAGCCTTGGGACTAGCGGGATGAGCACAGATACGCAGTATTTT; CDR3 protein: CASSLGTSGMSTDTQYF
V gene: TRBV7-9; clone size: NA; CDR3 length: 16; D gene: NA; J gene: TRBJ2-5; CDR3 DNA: TGTGCCAGCAGCTTCGGCTCAGGGGGGCCTCAAGAGACCCAGTACTTC; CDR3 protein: CASSFGSGGPQETQYF
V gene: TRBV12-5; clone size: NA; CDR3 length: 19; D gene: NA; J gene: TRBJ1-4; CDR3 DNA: TGTGCTAGTGGTTTGGTAACAAAGGCGGGGGGGCAGGTTAATGAAAAACTGTTTTTT; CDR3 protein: CASGLVTKAGGQVNEKLFF
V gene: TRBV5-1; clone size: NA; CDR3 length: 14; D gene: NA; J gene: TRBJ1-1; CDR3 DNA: TGCGCCAGCAGCTTGGCACAGATGAACACTGAAGCTTTCTTT; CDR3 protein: CASSLAQMNTEAFF
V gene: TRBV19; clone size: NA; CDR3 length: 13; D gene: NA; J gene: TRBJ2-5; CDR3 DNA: TGTGCCAGTTCTTCCCCGGGGCAAGAGACCCAGTACTTC; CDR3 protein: CASSSPGQETQYF
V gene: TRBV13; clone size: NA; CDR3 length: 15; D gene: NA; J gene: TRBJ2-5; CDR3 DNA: TGTGCCAGCAGCCAGGGGGGTACTAGTCTAGAGACCCAGTACTTC; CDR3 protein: CASSQGGTSLETQYF
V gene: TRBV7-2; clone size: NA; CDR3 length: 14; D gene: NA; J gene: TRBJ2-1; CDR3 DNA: TGTGCCAGCAGCCCAGCACTAGCCAAGGATGAGCAGTTCTTC; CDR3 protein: CASSPALAKDEQFF
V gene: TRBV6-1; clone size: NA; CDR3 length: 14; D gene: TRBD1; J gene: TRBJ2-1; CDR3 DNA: TGTGCCAGCGGAAGGGGACAGGGGAGGAATGAGCAGTTCTTC; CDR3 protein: CASGRGQGRNEQFF
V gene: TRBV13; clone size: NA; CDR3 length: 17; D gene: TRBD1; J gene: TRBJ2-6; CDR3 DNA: TGTGCCAGCAGCCCTCGACAGGGGGCGCGCGGGGCCAACGTCCTGACTTTC; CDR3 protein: CASSPRQGARGANVLTF
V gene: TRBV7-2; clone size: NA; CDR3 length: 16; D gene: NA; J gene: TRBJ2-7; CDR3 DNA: TGTGCCAGCAGCTTAGGACAGGGGACTAACTCCTACGAGCAGTACTTC; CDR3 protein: CASSLGQGTNSYEQYF
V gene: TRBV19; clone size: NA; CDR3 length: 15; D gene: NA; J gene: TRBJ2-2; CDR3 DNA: TGTGCCAGTAGTCCCTCAGCGGCGGCCTCCGGGGAGCTGTTTTTT; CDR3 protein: CASSPSAAASGELFF
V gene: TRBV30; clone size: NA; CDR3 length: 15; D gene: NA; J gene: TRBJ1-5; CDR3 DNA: TGTGCCTGGAGTGACGGATACAGGGACCGTCAGCCCCAGCATTTT; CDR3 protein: CAWSDGYRDRQPQHF
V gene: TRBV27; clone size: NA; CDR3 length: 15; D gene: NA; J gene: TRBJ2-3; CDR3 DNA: NA; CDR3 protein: CASSSSTGVTDTQYF
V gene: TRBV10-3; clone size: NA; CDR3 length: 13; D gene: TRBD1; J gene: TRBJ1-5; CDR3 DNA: TGTGCCATCGGAAACAGGGGGGATCAGCCCCAGCATTTT; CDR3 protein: CAIGNRGDQPQHF
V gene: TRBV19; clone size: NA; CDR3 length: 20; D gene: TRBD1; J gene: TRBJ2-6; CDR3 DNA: TGTGCCAGTAGTATCCAAGCCGGGACAGGGGGCAACTCTGGGGCCAACGTCCTGACTTTC; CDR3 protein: CASSIQAGTGGNSGANVLTF